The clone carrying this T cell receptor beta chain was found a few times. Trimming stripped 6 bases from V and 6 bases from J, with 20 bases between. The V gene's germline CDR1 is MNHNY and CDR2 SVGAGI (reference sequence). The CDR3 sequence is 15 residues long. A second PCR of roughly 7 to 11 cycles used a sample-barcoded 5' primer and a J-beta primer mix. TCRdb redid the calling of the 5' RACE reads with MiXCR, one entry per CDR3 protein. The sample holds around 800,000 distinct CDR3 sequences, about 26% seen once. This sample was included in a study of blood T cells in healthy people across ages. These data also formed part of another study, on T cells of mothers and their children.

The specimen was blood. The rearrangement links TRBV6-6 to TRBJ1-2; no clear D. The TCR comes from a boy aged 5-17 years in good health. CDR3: CASSQGPILVDGYTF. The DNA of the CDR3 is TGTGCCAGCAGCCAAGGGCCTATTCTTGTTGATGGCTACACCTTC.